The 11 T cell receptor beta chains listed next were all sequenced from one sample in a study of blood T cell repertoires in COVID-19. Only in-frame clones appear in the TCRdb table, and some are missing; sequencing was by immunoSEQ multiplex PCR. The sample lists some 300,000 clones; 85% to 90% were seen once. Sequencing input: peripheral blood. These receptors all come from a woman aged 50 to 65 with COVID-19, enrolled during active disease.

This clone was seen once. V and J are TRBV2 and TRBJ1-2; maybe TRBD1 (6 bases). CDR3 length: 17 amino acids. The germline V gene encodes CDR1 SNHLY and CDR2 FYNNEI. V shed 3 bases and J shed 0 bases, with 17 bases lying between them. The CDR3, as DNA: TGTGCCAGCAGTGAGGAGGTCAGGGGACAAACTAACTATGGCTACACCTTC. Amino acids: CASSEEVRGQTNYGYTF.

The rearrangement joins TRBV5-4 to TRBJ2-1; 10 bases are shared with TRBD1. The CDR3 runs to 17 residues. CDR1 is SGHNT, CDR2 YYREEE, per germline (reference sequence). Trimming at V came to 4 bases and at J to 1 base, leaving 8 bases not matched to a gene. The CDR3 protein is CASSRDRGSVSYNEQFF. The CDR3 nucleotides are TGTGCCAGCAGCCGGGACAGGGGCTCCGTTTCCTACAATGAGCAGTTCTTC.

V is TRBV4-1 and J is TRBJ2-1, with TRBD2 matching 10 bases. This CDR3 contains 17 residues. Germline-derived CDR1 and CDR2 are MGHRA and YSYEKL. J was trimmed by 4 bases and V by 4 bases; bases with no gene match: 10. CDR3 DNA: TGCGCCAGCAGCCGCAGTCTAGCGGGAGCTTCATACAATGAGCAGTTCTTC. Translation: CASSRSLAGASYNEQFF.

Here the CDR3 DNA reads TGTGCCAGCAGCCAGGGACTAGTGACAACCACAGATACGCAGTATTTT. Translation gives CASSQGLVTTTDTQYF. The chain carries TRBV3-1 (or the pseudogene TRBV3-2) and TRBJ2-3; 8 nucleotides match TRBD2. Germline V gives CDR1 LGHDT, CDR2 YNNKEL (reference sequence). The CDR3 contains 16 residues. J lost 2 bases, V lost 3 bases, and 7 bases had no gene match.

The J gene is TRBJ1-4, the V gene TRBV2; 8 nucleotides align to TRBD1. This CDR3 comprises 15 residues. Germline CDR1 is SNHLY and CDR2 is FYNNEI. V lost 5 bases, J lost 5 bases, and 7 bases stayed unmatched. The CDR3 reads CASSLTGQGNEKLFF. The CDR3 nucleotides are TGTGCCAGCAGTCTCACCGGACAGGGAAATGAAAAACTGTTTTTT.

The chain carries TRBV19 and TRBJ1-5, with unresolved D. Germline V gene sequence: CDR1 LNHDA, CDR2 SQIVND (reference sequence). This CDR3 has 15 residues. V shed 3 bases and J shed 3 bases, with 12 bases lying between them. The CDR3 nucleotides are TGTGCCAGTAGTATCCAGGACTTTTACAATCAGCCCCAGCATTTT. Translated: CASSIQDFYNQPQHF.

The chain joins TRBV18 to TRBJ2-1, with 7 bases matching TRBD2. V gave up 0 bases and J gave up 4 bases; unmatched junction bases: 6. In germline, CDR1 is KGHSH, CDR2 LQKENI. This CDR3 contains 16 residues. The CDR3 DNA is TGTGCCAGCTCACCACCGAGTCTAGCGGTTTACAATGAGCAGTTCTTC. Residues: CASSPPSLAVYNEQFF.

The chain employs TRBV19 and TRBJ2-1; 7 positions agree with TRBD2. The CDR3 contains 16 residues. CDR1 is LNHDA and CDR2 is SQIVND in the germline V gene (reference sequence). Losses at the gene ends were 5 bases for V and 5 bases for J; bases not matched to a gene: 12. The CDR3 DNA sequence: TGTGCCAGTAGTGTACGTAGCGGGCCCATAAACAATGAGCAGTTCTTC. Protein sequence: CASSVRSGPINNEQFF.

The chain joins TRBV18 to TRBJ2-1, with 9 bases lining up with TRBD2. This CDR3 region has 16 residues. CDR1 is KGHSH, CDR2 LQKENI, per germline. The V and J ends lost 4 bases and 2 bases, in that order; junction bases with no gene match: 6. The CDR3 protein is CASSLLSGSTYNEQFF. CDR3 nucleotides: TGTGCCAGCTCACTGCTTAGCGGGAGCACCTACAATGAGCAGTTCTTC.

V and J are TRBV11-2 and TRBJ2-6; D ambiguous. The V gene lost 5 bases and the J gene lost 4 bases, with 9 bases spanning the gap. This CDR3 is built from 14 residues. Per germline, CDR1 SGHAT and CDR2 FQNNGV. The CDR3 DNA follows: TGTGCCAGCAGCCCCGGTGCGGGGGCCAACGTCCTGACTTTC. This translates into CASSPGAGANVLTF. Using reference TRBV11-2 and TRBJ2-6 for the parts outside the CDR3, the full variable domain is EAGVAQSPRYKIIEKRQSVAFWCNPISGHATLYWYQQILGQGPKLLIQFQNNGVVDDSQLPKDRFSAERLKGVDSTLKIQPAKLEDSAVYLCASSPGAGANVLTFGAGSRLTVL.

The V call is TRBV5-1, the J call TRBJ2-7, with a tentative D call TRBD2 (5 bases). The CDR3 is made up of 14 amino acids. CDR1 and CDR2 from the germline V gene are SGHRS and YFSETQ. The V gene lost 0 bases and the J gene lost 2 bases, with 9 bases spanning the gap. The CDR3 here is CASSLASGAYEQYF. The CDR3 region has the DNA TGCGCCAGCAGCTTGGCCAGCGGAGCCTACGAGCAGTACTTC.